The 18 T cell receptor beta chains below were found in one sample sequenced in a study of CD8 T cells in Susac syndrome. It was with random hexamers that 0.5 to 1 ug RNA was reverse transcribed. TCRdb re-derived calls from the immunoSEQ multiplex PCR reads in MiXCR, one entry per CDR3 protein. The sample lists about 200,000 distinct CDR3 sequences; approximately 95% were seen once. Input material: CD4+ T cells from PBMCs. Receptors were obtained from a human donor with multiple sclerosis.

The V and J genes are TRBV5-6 and TRBJ2-5; tentatively, D is TRBD1 (5 bases). V was shortened by 7 bases and J by 3 bases, with 7 bases between the two germline ends. This CDR3 contains 11 residues. Germline CDR1 is SGHDT and CDR2 is YYEEEE. For the CDR3, the DNA is TGTGCCAGCGGACAAGAAGAGACCCAGTACTTC. Translated: CASGQEETQYF.

V and J are TRBV6-6 and TRBJ2-7; D remains unclear. In germline, CDR1 is MNHNY, CDR2 SVGAGI (reference sequence). The CDR3 has 14 residues. V was clipped by 6 bases and J by 2 bases, with 14 bases between them. Here the CDR3 reads CASSLTVGPYEQYF. The CDR3 DNA reads as TGTGCCAGCAGCTTGACGGTCGGCCCCTACGAGCAGTACTTC.

The chain employs TRBV29-1 and TRBJ1-2; D gene uncertain. Trimming took off 3 bases at V and 0 bases at J, with 8 bases between the two ends. There are 13 residues in the CDR3. The germline V gene has CDR1 SQVTM and CDR2 ANQGSEA. CDR3 residues: CSVERDTNYGYTF. The DNA for the CDR3 is TGCAGCGTTGAGCGAGACACTAACTATGGCTACACCTTC.

The J gene is TRBJ2-5, the V gene TRBV5-5, with D hard to call. Trimming removed 3 bases at V and 2 bases at J, with 11 bases between. This CDR3 comprises 14 residues. Germline loops: CDR1 SGHKS, CDR2 YYEKEE (reference sequence). DNA for the CDR3: TGTGCCAGCAGCTCTTTGACACTGCAAGAGACCCAGTACTTC. Amino acids: CASSSLTLQETQYF.

V usage is TRBV28 and J usage is TRBJ2-1; either TRBD1 or TRBD2 may fit D (6 bases each). Trimming left V 5 bases short and J 1 base short, with 18 bases between. This CDR3 is built from 17 residues. Germline CDR1 MDHEN, CDR2 SYDVKM. The CDR3 protein is CASSPAGGARSYNEQFF. CDR3 nucleotides: TGTGCCAGCAGTCCCGCCGGGGGCGCGAGGTCCTACAATGAGCAGTTCTTC. The full variable domain, with the rest looked up from reference TRBV28 and TRBJ2-1, is DVKVTQSSRYLVKRTGEKVFLECVQDMDHENMFWYRQDPGLGLRLIYFSYDVKMKEKGDIPEGYSVSREKKERFSLILESASTNQTSMYLCASSPAGGARSYNEQFFGPGTRLTVL.

The chain carries TRBV9 and TRBJ2-7, with D tentatively TRBD2 (6 bases). In germline, CDR1 is SGDLS, CDR2 YYNGEE. The V and J ends lost 0 bases and 7 bases respectively, with 17 bases between them. The CDR3 loop spans 15 amino acids. The CDR3 DNA sequence: TGTGCCAGCAGCGTAGGGGGGGACCCCTTTAAAGAGCAGTACTTC. This encodes CASSVGGDPFKEQYF.

The chain is built from TRBV20-1 and TRBJ2-5; D is possibly TRBD2 (7 bases). The CDR3 is 12 amino acids. Germline V CDR1 and CDR2: DFQATT, SNEGSKA (reference sequence). Trimming took off 4 bases at V and 7 bases at J, with 13 bases between the two ends. CDR3 coding DNA: TGCAGTGCTATAGGACTAGGGGGGACCCAGTACTTC. It translates to CSAIGLGGTQYF.

The V and J genes are TRBV20-1 and TRBJ1-5, with D unresolved. This CDR3 has 17 amino acids. Between the trimmed V and J ends, which lost 3 bases and 0 bases, there was a span of 18 bases. Germline loops: CDR1 DFQATT, CDR2 SNEGSKA (reference sequence). In nucleotides, the CDR3 is TGCAGTGCTAGTCGATGGCAGTCGTCGTCTAGCAATCAGCCCCAGCATTTT. Residues: CSASRWQSSSSNQPQHF.

V and J are TRBV11-2 and TRBJ2-1, with 8 bases aligning to TRBD1. This CDR3 spans 14 amino acids. Germline CDR1 is SGHAT and CDR2 is FQNNGV. Trimming at V came to 3 bases and at J to 3 bases, leaving 1 base not matched to a gene. The CDR3 spells CASSFGQGYNEQFF. In DNA form, the CDR3 reads TGTGCCAGCAGCTTTGGACAGGGCTACAATGAGCAGTTCTTC.

The genes are TRBV3-1 and TRBJ2-5; tentatively, D is TRBD2 (5 bases). CDR3 length: 16 amino acids. CDR1 is LGHDT and CDR2 is YNNKEL in the germline V gene (reference sequence). Trimming stripped 1 base from V and 4 bases from J, with 16 bases between. The CDR3, as DNA: TGTGCCAGCAGCCAAGGTGCCCTCGGGAATGGAGAGACCCAGTACTTC. It is translated as CASSQGALGNGETQYF.

This clonotype showed up just once. The CDR3 sequence is CSARGLGWADSNQPQHF. The DNA of the CDR3 is TGCAGTGCTAGAGGGCTCGGGTGGGCAGATAGCAATCAGCCCCAGCATTTT. The chain has TRBV20-1 and TRBJ1-5; D not resolved. The CDR3 loop spans 17 amino acids. V lost 1 base to trimming and J lost 0 bases, with 16 bases between them. The germline V gene has CDR1 DFQATT and CDR2 SNEGSKA (reference sequence).

The V gene is TRBV29-1, the J gene TRBJ2-4; D ambiguous. CDR3 length equals 12 residues. Germline V gene sequence: CDR1 SQVTM, CDR2 ANQGSEA. V lost 1 base and J lost 2, with 3 bases in between. The CDR3 protein is CSVEVTKNIQYF. The DNA of the CDR3 is TGCAGCGTTGAAGTTACCAAAAACATTCAGTACTTC.

The chain is built from TRBV20-1 and TRBJ2-3; weak D call: TRBD2 (6 bases). V gave up 3 bases and J gave up 11 bases, with 9 bases separating them. The germline CDR1 and CDR2 sequences are DFQATT and SNEGSKA (reference sequence). The CDR3 is 10 amino acids. CDR3 loop: CSARGGRQYF. The DNA of the CDR3 is TGCAGTGCTAGGGGAGGTCGGCAGTATTTT.

V is TRBV29-1 and J is TRBJ1-1; the D gene is possibly TRBD1 (5 bases). Between the trimmed V and J ends, which lost 0 bases and 1 base, there was a span of 12 bases. The CDR3 sequence is 15 residues long. Germline V gene sequence: CDR1 SQVTM, CDR2 ANQGSEA. In DNA form, the CDR3 reads TGCAGCGTTGAAGATACGGCAGGGCCGAACACTGAAGCTTTCTTT. Amino acids: CSVEDTAGPNTEAFF.

This chain uses TRBV20-1 with TRBJ2-3, with 8 nucleotides matching TRBD2. Germline V lookup: CDR1 DFQATT, CDR2 SNEGSKA (reference sequence). J lost 4 bases, V lost 0 bases, and 3 bases had no gene match. The CDR3 contains 14 residues. The CDR3 is CSAREAGAPDTQYF. The CDR3 region has the DNA TGCAGTGCTAGAGAAGCGGGGGCCCCAGATACGCAGTATTTT.

The rearrangement joins TRBV27 to TRBJ2-7, with D maybe TRBD1 (6 bases). CDR3 length: 14 residues. Per the germline V gene, CDR1 is MNHEY and CDR2 is SMNVEV (reference sequence). Trimming took off 3 bases at V and 0 bases at J, with 9 bases between the two ends. In nucleotides, the CDR3 is TGTGCCAGCAGTTTCGACAGGAGCTCCTACGAGCAGTACTTC. As protein: CASSFDRSSYEQYF.

This clonotype was detected only once. This sequence joins TRBV27 and TRBJ2-3, with no clear D. The ends were cut back, 3 bases at V and 1 base at J, with 8 bases in the middle. This CDR3 has 14 residues. Germline CDR1 reads MNHEY; CDR2 reads SMNVEV (reference sequence). The CDR3 DNA reads as TGTGCCAGCAGTTTCATGGCTGGCACAGATACGCAGTATTTT. It codes for CASSFMAGTDTQYF.

This chain links TRBV20-1 with TRBJ1-1; TRBD1 aligns across 8 bases. The CDR3 length is 13 residues. V gave up 6 bases and J gave up 3 bases; unmatched junction bases: 6. Germline V gives CDR1 DFQATT, CDR2 SNEGSKA (reference sequence). CDR3 sequence reads: CSAPQGADTEAFF. CDR3 bases: TGCAGTGCCCCCCAGGGGGCTGACACTGAAGCTTTCTTT.